The 29 T cell receptor beta chains below were found in one sample sequenced in a study of shared clonotypes between healthy human individuals. TCRdb keeps only in-frame clones here, not all; method: immunoSEQ multiplex PCR. The sample has 550,000 to 800,000 clones, approximately 79% seen once; the top ten hold less than 2%. Sequencing used memory CD4+ T cells sorted from blood. Stated subset: CD45RA-negative fraction. All receptors derive from a woman under 40 in good health.

For the CDR3, the DNA is TGTGCCAGCAGCGCCCGCCCCCTACAGGGAAACACTGAAGCTTTCTTT. It codes for CASSARPLQGNTEAFF. The chain employs TRBV7-9 and TRBJ1-1, with D perhaps matching TRBD1 (6 bases). V gave up 5 bases and J gave up 2 bases, with 18 bases separating them. This CDR3 region has 16 residues. CDR1 SEHNR and CDR2 FQNEAQ come from the germline V gene (reference sequence).

The chain's CDR3 is CASSLLAGGTEAFF. The CDR3 DNA reads as TGTGCCAGCAGCTTACTCGCAGGGGGAACTGAAGCTTTCTTT. The rearrangement joins TRBV11-2 to TRBJ1-1; 7 positions match TRBD1. The trim removed 2 bases at V and 5 bases at J, leaving 5 bases unmatched. Germline V gives CDR1 SGHAT, CDR2 FQNNGV. This CDR3 comprises 14 residues.

V usage is TRBV5-1 and J usage is TRBJ2-2, with D perhaps being TRBD1 or TRBD2 (5 bases each). In germline, CDR1 is SGHRS, CDR2 YFSETQ. Trimming cost V 4 bases and J 2 bases, with 24 bases left between them. This CDR3 contains 19 residues. The CDR3 sequence: CASSPRTGQGMGNTGELFF. CDR3 nucleotide sequence: TGCGCCAGCAGCCCTAGAACGGGGCAGGGTATGGGTAACACCGGGGAGCTGTTTTTT.

The rearrangement uses TRBV12-5 and TRBJ2-1, with 10 bases matching TRBD2. CDR1 LGHNT and CDR2 FRNRAP come from the germline V gene. J was trimmed by 7 bases and V by 6 bases; bases with no gene match: 9. The CDR3 extends over 15 amino acids. CDR3 residues: CASGPGLAVGNEQFF. The CDR3 region has the DNA TGTGCTAGTGGCCCCGGACTAGCGGTAGGAAATGAGCAGTTCTTC.

The V call is TRBV7-2, the J call TRBJ1-2; weak D call: TRBD1 (5 bases). Germline lookup yields CDR1 SGHTA and CDR2 FQGNSA. CDR3 length: 12 amino acids. The V and J ends lost 0 bases and 8 bases respectively, with 7 bases between them. This CDR3 reads CASSLAGEGYTF. CDR3 sequence (DNA): TGTGCCAGCAGCTTAGCGGGGGAAGGCTACACCTTC. Together with reference TRBV7-2 and TRBJ1-2, the CDR3 gives the full variable domain: GAGVSQSPSNKVTEKGKDVELRCDPISGHTALYWYRQSLGQGLEFLIYFQGNSAPDKSGLPSDRFSAERTGGSVSTLTIQRTQQEDSAVYLCASSLAGEGYTFGSGTRLTVV.

The chain combines TRBV5-1 with TRBJ2-7; TRBD1 agrees at 10 bases. Germline V gene data show CDR1 as SGHRS and CDR2 as YFSETQ. Trimming took 4 bases from V and 7 from J; bases not matched to a gene: 8. The CDR3 runs 14 residues. This CDR3 reads CASSPGQGIREQYF. The DNA for the CDR3 is TGCGCCAGCAGCCCGGGACAGGGGATCAGGGAGCAGTACTTC.

This rearrangement joins TRBV7-9 to TRBJ2-7; D call uncertain. Germline loops: CDR1 SEHNR, CDR2 FQNEAQ (reference sequence). This CDR3 is 13 amino acids long. Trimming removed 3 bases at V and 6 bases at J, with 12 bases between. The CDR3 sequence: CASSLVETSEQYF. CDR3 DNA sequence: TGTGCCAGCAGCTTGGTGGAAACCTCCGAGCAGTACTTC.

The V and J genes are TRBV5-1 and TRBJ2-5, with D possibly TRBD2 on 5 matching bases. V was pared by 5 bases and J by 5 bases, with 16 bases between. The CDR3 covers 14 residues. Germline V gene sequence: CDR1 SGHRS, CDR2 YFSETQ. CDR3 DNA sequence: TGCGCCAGCAGACCTCTAGCAACCTCCGAGACCCAGTACTTC. Amino acids: CASRPLATSETQYF.

The rearrangement links TRBV5-1 to TRBJ2-7, with TRBD2 matching over 9 bases. The J segment lost 5 bases and the V segment lost 3 bases, leaving 6 bases of the junction unmatched. The germline V gene has CDR1 SGHRS and CDR2 YFSETQ. CDR3 length: 14 amino acids. CDR3 coding DNA: TGCGCCAGCAGCTCGGATGGACTAGCGAACGAGCAGTACTTC. It encodes CASSSDGLANEQYF.

The chain joins TRBV5-4 to TRBJ2-3, with 15 bases lining up with TRBD2. V gave up 4 bases and J gave up 2 bases; unmatched junction bases: 5. Germline V gives CDR1 SGHNT, CDR2 YYREEE (reference sequence). The CDR3 has 17 residues. The CDR3 protein is CASSQGLAGGLTDTQYF. The CDR3 bases are TGTGCCAGCAGCCAGGGACTAGCGGGAGGACTCACAGATACGCAGTATTTT.

The J gene is TRBJ1-2, the V gene TRBV5-6; D remains ambiguous. CDR3 length equals 13 residues. Germline V gives CDR1 SGHDT, CDR2 YYEEEE. Trimming took off 1 base at V and 8 bases at J, with 12 bases between the two ends. The CDR3 coding sequence is TGTGCCAGCAGCTTGTCCGGGGTGGGAGGCTACACCTTC. This codes for CASSLSGVGGYTF.

The gene calls are TRBV7-7 and TRBJ2-3; TRBD1 matches 8 bases. The germline gives CDR1 SSHAT, CDR2 FNYEAQ (reference sequence). The V gene end was trimmed by 0 bases and the J gene end by 1 base; junction bases not matched to a gene: 6. This CDR3 is built from 17 residues. The DNA for the CDR3 is TGTGCCAGCAGCTTAGCCCCTCCGGGACAGGGCACAGATACGCAGTATTTT. Translation: CASSLAPPGQGTDTQYF. The full variable domain, its missing parts supplied by reference TRBV7-7 and TRBJ2-3, is GAGVSQSPRYKVTKRGQDVTLRCDPISSHATLYWYQQALGQGPEFLTYFNYEAQPDKSGLPSDRFSAERPEGSISTLTIQRTEQRDSAMYRCASSLAPPGQGTDTQYFGPGTRLTVL.

Notes on this clone: Other DNA sequences of this sample code for an identical CDR3. The chain uses TRBV11-2 and TRBJ2-3; D possibly corresponds to TRBD1 (5 bases). The V gene's germline CDR1 is SGHAT and CDR2 FQNNGV. Trimming left V 0 bases short and J 5 bases short, with 6 bases between. This CDR3 spans 13 amino acids. For the CDR3, the DNA is TGTGCCAGCAGCTTAGACCAGGGAGATACGCAGTATTTT. This encodes CASSLDQGDTQYF.

V and J are TRBV6-5 and TRBJ2-7; D might be TRBD1 (6 bases). V was trimmed by 5 bases and J by 5 bases, leaving 16 bases between them. CDR3 size: 14 residues. In germline, CDR1 is MNHEY, CDR2 SVGAGI. As DNA, the CDR3 is TGTGCCAGCAGTCCGGTATGGGGGCAGAACGAGCAGTACTTC. This gives the protein CASSPVWGQNEQYF.

This clone has just a few counts. The chain combines TRBV27 with TRBJ1-5; TRBD1 matches 7 bases. The trim removed 5 bases at V and 6 bases at J, leaving 10 bases unmatched. The germline CDR1 and CDR2 sequences are MNHEY and SMNVEV (reference sequence). The CDR3 covers 15 residues. The CDR3 loop reads CASSPRQGTSQPQHF. CDR3 bases: TGTGCCAGCAGTCCGCGACAGGGAACGTCTCAGCCCCAGCATTTT.

V is TRBV7-2 and J is TRBJ2-5; D remains unclear. The CDR3 is 13 amino acids. CDR1 SGHTA and CDR2 FQGNSA come from the germline V gene. Trimming took 4 bases from V and 5 from J, leaving 11 bases between them. The CDR3: CASSSSNRETQYF. CDR3 coding DNA: TGTGCCAGCAGCTCCTCTAACCGGGAGACCCAGTACTTC.

The chain combines TRBV19 with TRBJ1-5; D is perhaps TRBD1 (5 bases). The V gene's germline CDR1 is LNHDA and CDR2 SQIVND (reference sequence). V was cut by 3 bases and J by 5 bases, with 17 bases left in between. The length of the CDR3 is 16 residues. CDR3 bases: TGTGCCAGTAGTATGAATGGGGCGAAAGTAGATCAGCCCCAGCATTTT. Amino acids: CASSMNGAKVDQPQHF.

The chain combines TRBV5-1 with TRBJ2-1; D remains unclear. Trimming shortened V by 2 bases and J by 8 bases, and 8 bases separated the two germline ends. Per the germline V gene, CDR1 is SGHRS and CDR2 is YFSETQ. The CDR3 is made up of 12 amino acids. Written as DNA, the CDR3 is TGCGCCAGCAGCTTTAACGGCCATGAGCAGTTCTTC. It specifies CASSFNGHEQFF.

The genes are TRBV28 and TRBJ2-7, with 9 nucleotides matching TRBD2. Germline V gene sequence: CDR1 MDHEN, CDR2 SYDVKM. Trimming removed 7 bases from V and 0 bases from J; junction bases left unmatched: 7. The CDR3 spans 15 residues. Here the CDR3 reads CASTMTSGTSYEQYF. In DNA, the CDR3 is TGTGCCAGCACCATGACTAGCGGTACCTCCTACGAGCAGTACTTC.

The chain joins TRBV11-3 to TRBJ2-1; 11 bases are a match to TRBD1. CDR1 SGHNT and CDR2 YENEEA come from the germline V gene. V lost 5 bases to trimming and J lost 3 bases; unmatched junction nucleotides: 6. The CDR3 has 16 amino acids. CDR3 bases: TGTGCCAGCAGCCCGGGGGGGACAGGGGGCTACAATGAGCAGTTCTTC. Translated, it gives CASSPGGTGGYNEQFF.

The chain carries TRBV14 and TRBJ2-7, with 9 nucleotides matching TRBD1. The V segment lost 4 bases and the J segment 3 bases; nucleotides outside the gene matches: 10. The CDR3 totals 16 residues. CDR1 SGHDN and CDR2 FVKESK come from the germline V gene. CDR3: CASSPLGTGIRYEQYF. The CDR3 coding sequence is TGTGCCAGCAGCCCTCTCGGGACAGGGATACGCTACGAGCAGTACTTC.

CDR3 sequence reads: CASSSGTGGPSNQPQHF. DNA of the CDR3: TGTGCCAGCAGCTCGGGGACAGGGGGGCCAAGCAATCAGCCCCAGCATTTT. The rearrangement uses TRBV9 and TRBJ1-5, with 11 bases that match TRBD1. This CDR3 has 17 residues. Germline V gene data show CDR1 as SGDLS and CDR2 as YYNGEE. With 4 bases clipped from V and 1 base from J, the junction kept 7 bases outside the gene matches. The full variable domain, with the rest looked up from reference TRBV9 and TRBJ1-5, is DSGVTQTPKHLITATGQRVTLRCSPRSGDLSVYWYQQSLDQGLQFLIQYYNGEERAKGNILERFSAQQFPDLHSELNLSSLELGDSALYFCASSSGTGGPSNQPQHFGDGTRLSIL.

This chain uses TRBV14 with TRBJ2-1; 9 bases align to TRBD2. The CDR3 has 15 amino acids. The junction had 6 bases not matched to a gene; V was cut back by 1 base and J by 8 bases. Germline lookup yields CDR1 SGHDN and CDR2 FVKESK. CDR3 sequence reads: CASSQVAGGPHEQFF. The CDR3 DNA reads as TGTGCCAGCAGCCAAGTGGCGGGAGGGCCCCATGAGCAGTTCTTC.

Comment on this clone: In the same sample, other DNA sequences code for this CDR3. The rearrangement joins TRBV28 to TRBJ1-1, with D unclear. The CDR3 has 14 amino acids. V dropped 3 bases and J dropped 5 bases, with 13 bases sitting between them. Germline V gives CDR1 MDHEN, CDR2 SYDVKM. CDR3 DNA: TGTGCCAGCAGTTTGAGGCAGGTTGGGACTGAAGCTTTCTTT. Residues: CASSLRQVGTEAFF. The full variable domain, with the rest looked up from reference TRBV28 and TRBJ1-1, is DVKVTQSSRYLVKRTGEKVFLECVQDMDHENMFWYRQDPGLGLRLIYFSYDVKMKEKGDIPEGYSVSREKKERFSLILESASTNQTSMYLCASSLRQVGTEAFFGQGTRLTVV.

The J gene is TRBJ2-3, the V gene TRBV5-5, with D perhaps being TRBD1 or TRBD2 (5 bases each). The ends were cut back, 7 bases at V and 8 bases at J, with 8 bases in the middle. Germline CDR1 and CDR2: SGHKS and YYEKEE (reference sequence). This CDR3 contains 10 residues. The DNA of the CDR3 is TGTGCCAGCCTGGGGGTTACGCAGTATTTT. This translates into CASLGVTQYF.

V and J are TRBV18 and TRBJ1-5; TRBD1 is a possible D gene (6 bases). The germline gives CDR1 KGHSH, CDR2 LQKENI. V lost 5 bases to trimming and J lost 1 base, with 12 bases between them. The CDR3 is 15 residues long. The CDR3 sequence is CASSSQGQSNQPQHF. The CDR3 DNA sequence: TGTGCCAGCTCATCGCAGGGGCAGAGCAATCAGCCCCAGCATTTT.

This chain joins TRBV7-9 and TRBJ2-7; D possibly corresponds to TRBD1 (5 bases). The CDR3 consists of 16 residues. Per germline, CDR1 SEHNR and CDR2 FQNEAQ (reference sequence). Trimming shortened V by 3 bases and J by 2 bases, and 17 bases separated the two germline ends. The CDR3 loop is CASSLGPPQAAYEQYF. As DNA, the CDR3 is TGTGCCAGCAGCTTGGGGCCTCCGCAGGCGGCCTACGAGCAGTACTTC.

This chain joins TRBV15 and TRBJ1-5; D uncertain. CDR1 is LNHNV and CDR2 is YYDKDF in the germline V gene (reference sequence). The CDR3 sequence is 14 residues long. V lost 5 bases and J lost 2, with 10 bases in between. Here the CDR3 reads CATSLGGGNQPQHF. In DNA, the CDR3 is TGTGCCACCAGCCTCGGTGGGGGCAATCAGCCCCAGCATTTT.

This clone has a handful of counts. The chain links TRBV4-1 to TRBJ1-5, with 11 positions matching TRBD1. The CDR3 extends over 15 amino acids. Germline-derived CDR1 and CDR2 are MGHRA and YSYEKL. V dropped 3 bases and J dropped 5; count of bases not matched to a gene: 3. CDR3 in amino acids: CASSQGTGGYQPQHF. The CDR3 DNA reads as TGCGCCAGCAGCCAGGGGACAGGGGGTTATCAGCCCCAGCATTTT.